This TCR beta chain was recorded in a study of blood T cell repertoires in COVID-19. Study as a whole: Samples representing acute and convalescent COVID-19 were sourced from the United States, Italy and Spain. Sources were T cells, B-cell-depleted T cells, or PBMCs; the material itself was cDNA or gDNA.

Under the authors' procedure: Reference gene primer amplification in the assay estimated nucleated cell counts. The method was immunoSEQ multiplex PCR; TCRdb's version includes in-frame clones alone and lacks a portion of them. V and J calls and clone size come straight from that table; D and trimming were deduced from the DNA. The data show fewer than 200,000 clones, with more than 70% seen just once and around 20% held by the top ten. Sequenced: peripheral blood. The sequence was obtained from a woman between 65 and 79 years old who had recovered from COVID-19.

CDR3 bases: TGTGCCAGCAGTTTTTGGCAGGGTGGCAAAAACATTCAGTACTTC. The encoded protein is CASSFWQGGKNIQYF. The chain joins TRBV28 to TRBJ2-4; possibly TRBD1 for D (5 bases). The CDR3 covers 15 residues. V lost 3 bases and J 3 bases, leaving 12 bases between the germline ends. Germline V gene lookup returns CDR1 MDHEN and CDR2 SYDVKM.